This is a list of T cell receptor beta chains from one sample in a study of beta chain features in type 1 diabetes. TCRdb's table, derived via immunoSEQ multiplex PCR, lists solely in-frame clones and lacks some. The sample carries around 70,000 clones, more than 45% recorded once. Source material: central memory CD4+ T cells from blood. The receptors shown here come from a man aged 25-40 years with type 1 diabetes. CDR3s include the opening cysteine and the closing phenylalanine or tryptophan. Fields, in order: V gene, CDR3 length, D gene, J gene, clone size, CDR3 protein, CDR3 DNA. D genes are given only for firm matches. Rows may omit the clone size; those that give it use once, few, many or a size class.

TRBV7-9	14	TRBD1	TRBJ1-4	NA	CASSPGTANEKLFF	TGTGCCAGCAGCCCTGGGACAGCGAATGAAAAACTGTTTTTT
TRBV7-6	14	NA	TRBJ2-2	few	CASSQYYGPGELFF	TGTGCCAGCAGCCAATACTACGGCCCCGGGGAGCTGTTTTTT
TRBV19	15	NA	TRBJ2-2	few	CASSPRTPTGGELFF	TGTGCCAGTAGTCCAAGGACTCCAACCGGCGGGGAGCTGTTTTTT
TRBV29-1	10	NA	TRBJ1-1	NA	CSAQNTEAFF	TGCAGCGCACAGAACACTGAAGCTTTCTTT
TRBV7-5	16	NA	TRBJ1-2	few	CARSLARIDGNYGYTF	TGTGCCAGAAGCTTAGCGCGGATAGACGGTAACTATGGCTACACCTTC
TRBV6-5	14	TRBD1	TRBJ1-1	NA	CASSFGQGITEAFF	TGTGCCAGCAGTTTCGGACAGGGCATCACTGAAGCTTTCTTT
TRBV4-1	16	TRBD2	TRBJ2-7	few	CASSPTGGGGSYEQYF	TGCGCCAGCAGCCCGACGGGGGGAGGAGGTTCCTACGAGCAGTACTTC
TRBV6-5	15	TRBD1	TRBJ1-2	NA	CASSTGLGQLYGYTF	TGTGCCAGCAGCACAGGTTTGGGACAGCTCTATGGCTACACCTTC
TRBV2	17	TRBD2	TRBJ2-1	NA	CASSDRVKASGGDEQFF	TGTGCCAGCAGTGATCGGGTCAAGGCTAGCGGGGGGGATGAGCAGTTCTTC
TRBV28	14	NA	TRBJ2-3	few	CASSLDALGSGQYF	TGTGCCAGCAGTTTAGACGCGCTCGGGAGTGGGCAGTATTTT
TRBV10-1	13	NA	TRBJ1-5	NA	CASSESLYQPQHF	TGCGCCAGCAGTGAGTCTCTCTATCAGCCCCAGCATTTT
TRBV7-8	14	TRBD2	TRBJ2-7	NA	CASSSGGDSYEQYF	TGTGCCAGCAGCTCCGGGGGGGACTCCTACGAGCAGTACTTC
TRBV2	13	NA	TRBJ2-5	few	CASRDQVLETQYF	TGTGCCAGCAGAGACCAGGTTCTTGAGACCCAGTACTTC
TRBV7-9	14	NA	TRBJ2-1	NA	CASSLSRDGGEQFF	TGTGCCAGCAGCTTGTCACGGGACGGGGGTGAGCAGTTCTTC
TRBV19	14	NA	TRBJ1-4	NA	CASSMAGPTEKLFF	TGTGCCAGTAGTATGGCAGGCCCTACTGAAAAACTGTTTTTT
TRBV5-1	13	TRBD1	TRBJ2-1	NA	CASGMDRAGSQFF	TGCGCCAGCGGAATGGACAGGGCGGGATCACAGTTCTTC
TRBV7-8	12	TRBD1	TRBJ1-1	NA	CACGTGGSEAFF	TGTGCTTGTGGGACAGGGGGATCGGAAGCTTTCTTT
TRBV7-2	18	TRBD2	TRBJ2-7	NA	CASSRLAGGRLSSYEQYF	TGTGCCAGCAGCCGACTAGCGGGAGGCCGCCTGAGCTCCTACGAGCAGTACTTC
TRBV5-4	15	TRBD1	TRBJ1-4	NA	CASSLGGQGNEKLFF	TGTGCCAGCAGCTTGGGGGGACAGGGTAATGAAAAACTGTTTTTT
TRBV14	15	NA	TRBJ1-2	NA	CASSQGGNANYGYTF	TGTGCCAGCAGCCAAGGCGGGAATGCTAACTATGGCTACACCTTC
TRBV10-3	12	NA	TRBJ2-1	few	CAISESQDEQFF	TGTGCCATCAGTGAGAGTCAGGATGAGCAGTTCTTC
TRBV11-2	18	NA	TRBJ2-3	NA	CASSLDVGASRFTDTQYF	TGTGCCAGCAGCTTAGATGTGGGAGCGTCCCGCTTCACAGATACGCAGTATTTT
TRBV10-3	15	TRBD2	TRBJ2-7	NA	CAISQGLAGTYEQYF	TGTGCCATCAGTCAGGGACTAGCGGGGACCTACGAGCAGTACTTC
TRBV5-1	14	NA	TRBJ1-4	few	CASSPGMGSEKLFF	TGCGCCAGCAGCCCGGGGATGGGAAGTGAAAAACTGTTTTTT
TRBV19	15	TRBD2	TRBJ2-7	NA	CASSLGTSGLYEQYF	TGTGCCAGTAGTCTGGGGACTAGCGGACTCTACGAGCAGTACTTC
TRBV19	15	NA	TRBJ1-1	NA	CASTNPGGPNTEAFF	TGTGCCAGTACCAACCCCGGAGGGCCGAACACTGAAGCTTTCTTT
TRBV18	15	TRBD1	TRBJ2-4	few	CASSPRQGPKNIQYF	TGTGCCAGCTCACCTAGACAGGGACCCAAAAACATTCAGTACTTC
TRBV9	13	TRBD1	TRBJ2-5	medium-sized	CASGGQGAQTQYF	TGTGCCAGCGGCGGACAGGGGGCGCAGACCCAGTACTTC
TRBV11-2	13	TRBD1	TRBJ1-1	NA	CASSMDRGNEAFF	TGTGCCAGCAGCATGGACAGGGGAAATGAAGCTTTCTTT
TRBV11-2	14	TRBD2	TRBJ2-4	NA	CASSPGGAKNIQYF	TGTGCCAGCAGCCCGGGGGGGGCCAAAAACATTCAGTACTTC
TRBV7-9	18	TRBD1	TRBJ2-6	NA	CASSSGDRVASGANVLTF	TGTGCCAGCAGCTCAGGAGACAGGGTCGCCTCTGGGGCCAACGTCCTGACTTTC
TRBV7-8	12	NA	TRBJ1-5	NA	CASSSPSQPQHF	TGTGCCAGCAGCTCCCCCTCTCAGCCCCAGCATTTT
TRBV28	16	TRBD2	TRBJ2-1	few	CASRASLAGGRNEQFF	TGTGCCAGCAGAGCGTCTCTAGCGGGGGGGCGTAATGAGCAGTTCTTC
TRBV7-2	15	TRBD2	TRBJ2-5	NA	CASGTSGGYQETQYF	TGTGCCAGCGGGACTAGCGGGGGGTACCAAGAGACCCAGTACTTC
TRBV6-6	11	NA	TRBJ2-5	few	CASTQKETQYF	TGTGCCAGCACCCAAAAAGAGACCCAGTACTTC
TRBV5-8	13	TRBD1	TRBJ2-7	NA	CASSWDRDYEQYF	TGTGCCAGCAGCTGGGACAGGGACTACGAGCAGTACTTC
TRBV7-2	16	NA	TRBJ2-7	NA	CASSLDGRDGAYEQYF	TGTGCCAGCAGCTTAGACGGGCGGGACGGAGCCTACGAGCAGTACTTC
TRBV18	15	NA	TRBJ2-6	few	CASSPVGPGANVLTF	TGTGCCAGCTCACCAGTGGGGCCTGGGGCCAACGTCCTGACTTTC
TRBV30	14	NA	TRBJ2-3	few	CAWSVGGDADTQYF	TGTGCCTGGAGTGTAGGCGGGGACGCAGATACGCAGTATTTT
TRBV18	15	NA	TRBJ2-7	NA	CASPPPSSSSYEQYF	TGTGCCAGCCCACCACCTAGCTCAAGCTCCTACGAGCAGTACTTC
TRBV7-2	14	TRBD2	TRBJ2-3	few	CASSSGTRTDTQYF	TGTGCCAGCAGCTCCGGGACTAGGACAGATACGCAGTATTTT
TRBV29-1	14	TRBD1	TRBJ1-1	few	CSGGDSSMNTEAFF	TGCAGCGGGGGGGACAGTTCCATGAACACTGAAGCTTTCTTT
TRBV2	15	TRBD2	TRBJ2-1	NA	CASSALAGGNNEQFF	TGTGCCAGCAGTGCTCTAGCGGGGGGAAACAATGAGCAGTTCTTC
TRBV5-1	16	NA	TRBJ2-7	few	CASSPLDKQTSYEQYF	TGCGCCAGCAGCCCACTGGACAAACAAACGTCCTACGAGCAGTACTTC
TRBV7-2	15	NA	TRBJ1-5	few	CASSLVGGSGQPQHF	TGTGCCAGCAGCTTAGTAGGGGGTTCGGGCCAGCCCCAGCATTTT
TRBV11-3	16	NA	TRBJ2-1	NA	CASSPALGGSYNEQFF	TGTGCCAGCAGCCCAGCCCTTGGAGGGTCCTACAATGAGCAGTTCTTC
TRBV27	11	NA	TRBJ1-1	NA	CASSGQGEAFF	TGTGCCAGCAGTGGGCAGGGAGAAGCTTTCTTT
TRBV2	14	NA	TRBJ1-4	NA	CASSEFRSNEKLFF	TGTGCCAGCAGTGAATTTAGATCTAATGAAAAACTGTTTTTT
TRBV6-6	13	NA	TRBJ1-5	few	CASSRVSDQPQHF	TGTGCCAGCAGCCGAGTGTCGGATCAGCCCCAGCATTTT
TRBV6-7	18	TRBD1	TRBJ2-2	NA	CASPFCCQGDPNTGELFF	TGTGCCAGCCCTTTTTGTTGCCAGGGGGATCCGAACACCGGGGAGCTGTTTTTT
TRBV4-1	15	NA	TRBJ2-7	NA	CASSQDRGMRGEQYF	TGCGCCAGCAGCCAAGATAGGGGCATGCGGGGCGAGCAGTACTTC
TRBV12-5	15	TRBD1	TRBJ2-2	NA	CASGKDRANTGELFF	TGTGCTAGTGGAAAAGACAGGGCGAACACCGGGGAGCTGTTTTTT
TRBV11-2	15	TRBD2	TRBJ2-1	NA	CASSWGLAGVNEQFF	TGTGCCAGCAGCTGGGGACTAGCGGGAGTGAATGAGCAGTTCTTC
TRBV7-2	14	NA	TRBJ2-7	few	CASSLQMNSYEQYF	TGTGCCAGCAGCTTACAGATGAACTCCTACGAGCAGTACTTC
TRBV27	14	NA	TRBJ1-1	NA	CASSQGIPNTEAFF	TGTGCCAGCAGCCAGGGAATCCCGAACACTGAAGCTTTCTTT